A single sample gave rise to the 25 T cell receptor beta chains below, sequenced in a study of immune evolution from preneoplasia to lung adenocarcinoma. Profiling relied on immunoSEQ multiplex PCR, and the TCRdb table lists in-frame clones only, not all of them. The sample yields thousands of clones, 65% to 90% seen once. The material sequenced was FFPE minimally invasive lung adenocarcinoma tissue. These receptors were obtained from a donor of 70 years or more with lung adenocarcinoma.

V is TRBV5-5 and J is TRBJ2-1; D remains ambiguous. V lost 4 bases to trimming and J lost 6 bases, with 8 bases between them. The CDR3 extends over 12 amino acids. The germline gives CDR1 SGHKS, CDR2 YYEKEE (reference sequence). In DNA form, the CDR3 reads TGTGCCAGCAGCCTGACCGGCAATGAGCAGTTCTTC. It translates to CASSLTGNEQFF.

This chain links TRBV28 with TRBJ2-7; 8 positions agree with TRBD2. Germline V CDR1 and CDR2: MDHEN, SYDVKM. V shed 3 bases, J shed 5 bases, and the junction held 6 bases outside the gene matches. CDR3 size: 14 residues. This CDR3 reads CASSFRGGVNEQYF. CDR3 sequence (DNA): TGTGCCAGCAGTTTTCGGGGGGGAGTGAACGAGCAGTACTTC.

The chain's CDR3 is CASSMTARGYTF. The CDR3 nucleotides read TGTGCCAGCAGTATGACAGCGCGGGGCTACACCTTC. The genes are TRBV28 and TRBJ1-2; D may be TRBD1 (5 bases). CDR1 and CDR2 (germline): MDHEN, SYDVKM. This CDR3 comprises 12 residues. V was clipped by 5 bases and J by 8 bases, with 12 bases between them.

The chain links TRBV19 to TRBJ2-7, with D uncertain. This CDR3 contains 15 residues. The V gene's germline CDR1 is LNHDA and CDR2 SQIVND (reference sequence). V was clipped by 6 bases and J by 0 bases, with 15 bases between them. The DNA for the CDR3 is TGTGCCAGTAGCCTCAAGGATGGTAGCTCCTACGAGCAGTACTTC. Translating gives CASSLKDGSSYEQYF.

V is TRBV4-1 and J is TRBJ1-2; TRBD1 matches at 9 bases. The germline CDR1 and CDR2 sequences are MGHRA and YSYEKL. After removal of 6 bases from V and 5 bases from J, the junction contained 10 bases not matched to a gene. There are 15 residues in the CDR3. The CDR3 is CASRLRTGAGYGYTF. CDR3 nucleotide sequence: TGCGCCAGCAGACTTAGGACAGGGGCGGGATATGGCTACACCTTC.

V usage is TRBV5-5 and J usage is TRBJ1-1, with TRBD1 as a possible D gene (6 bases). CDR3 length: 15 residues. V shed 5 bases and J shed 4 bases, with 18 bases lying between them. CDR1 SGHKS and CDR2 YYEKEE come from the germline V gene (reference sequence). The CDR3 spells CASSYWGADGTEAFF. Written as DNA, the CDR3 is TGTGCCAGCAGTTACTGGGGGGCGGACGGCACTGAAGCTTTCTTT. The whole variable domain, filled in from reference TRBV5-5 and TRBJ1-1, reads DAGVTQSPTHLIKTRGQQVTLRCSPISGHKSVSWYQQVLGQGPQFIFQYYEKEERGRGNFPDRFSARQFPNYSSELNVNALLLGDSALYLCASSYWGADGTEAFFGQGTRLTVV.

The V gene is TRBV5-1, the J gene TRBJ2-5; D remains unclear. The CDR3 totals 11 residues. Looked up from germline, CDR1 is SGHRS and CDR2 is YFSETQ. The V end lost 2 bases, the J end lost 5 bases, and 4 bases lay between the germline ends. CDR3 sequence reads: CASSFSETQYF. The DNA for the CDR3 is TGCGCCAGCAGCTTTAGCGAGACCCAGTACTTC.

This chain uses TRBV5-4 with TRBJ2-1; no firm D call. Germline CDR1 reads SGHNT; CDR2 reads YYREEE (reference sequence). The V gene lost 5 bases and the J gene lost 6 bases, with 9 bases spanning the gap. This CDR3 has 12 amino acids. CDR3 nucleotides: TGTGCCAGCAGTGGGTCGGGCAATGAGCAGTTCTTC. Translation: CASSGSGNEQFF.

The chain uses TRBV12-2 and TRBJ2-3; the table assigns TRBD2, which was not confirmed against the DNA. TRBV12-2 is shown as a pseudogene. The CDR3 sequence is 17 residues long. CDR3 coding DNA: TGTGCAAGTCGCTTTGTAGCGGGGAGGGGTTCTACAGATACGCAGTATTTT. Translating it yields CASRFVAGRGSTDTQYF.

The chain combines TRBV19 with TRBJ2-2; the D call may be TRBD1 or TRBD2 (5 bases each). Germline V CDR1 and CDR2: LNHDA, SQIVND (reference sequence). The CDR3 covers 15 residues. The DNA of the CDR3 is TGTGCTACAAGGGACGGGGCGAGGGACACCGGGGAGCTGTTTTTT. It is translated as CATRDGARDTGELFF.

V gene TRBV18 combines with J gene TRBJ2-7, with 7 bases identical to TRBD1. The CDR3 runs to 14 residues. J lost 1 base, V lost 3 bases, and 3 bases had no gene match. Germline-derived CDR1 and CDR2 are KGHSH and LQKENI. The CDR3 reads CASSPGQLSYEQYF. CDR3 bases: TGTGCCAGCTCACCGGGACAGCTATCCTACGAGCAGTACTTC. Based on the CDR3 plus reference TRBV18 and TRBJ2-7, the full variable domain is NAGVMQNPRHLVRRRGQEARLRCSPMKGHSHVYWYRQLPEEGLKFMVYLQKENIIDESGMPKERFSAEFPKEGPSILRIQQVVRGDSAAYFCASSPGQLSYEQYFGPGTRLTVT.

The V and J genes are TRBV28 and TRBJ1-2, with D maybe TRBD1 (5 bases). CDR3 length: 15 residues. The V end lost 4 bases, the J end lost 3 bases, and 15 bases lay between the germline ends. From germline, CDR1 is MDHEN and CDR2 SYDVKM. CDR3 in amino acids: CASSSTMTAYYGYTF. For the CDR3, the DNA is TGTGCCAGCAGTTCTACTATGACAGCGTACTATGGCTACACCTTC.

The chain recombines TRBV28 with TRBJ1-3; D perhaps matches TRBD1 (5 bases). CDR3 size: 13 residues. Germline values: CDR1 MDHEN, CDR2 SYDVKM. Trimming stripped 3 bases from V and 6 bases from J, with 9 bases between. The DNA of the CDR3 is TGTGCCAGCAGTTTGGGGGTTTTAAACACCATATATTTT. Protein sequence: CASSLGVLNTIYF.

The V gene is TRBV6-1, the J gene TRBJ1-5; D ambiguous. Trimming took off 2 bases at V and 7 bases at J, with 9 bases between the two ends. In germline, CDR1 is MNHNS, CDR2 SASEGT. The CDR3 sequence is 13 residues long. CDR3 sequence: CASSESFSQPQHF. The CDR3 DNA sequence: TGTGCCAGCAGTGAATCCTTCTCCCAGCCCCAGCATTTT.

This chain joins TRBV7-3 and TRBJ2-1; 9 bases align to TRBD1. The CDR3 is made up of 14 amino acids. V was pared by 5 bases and J by 4 bases, with 3 bases of the junction left unmatched. CDR1 and CDR2 (germline): SGHTA, FQGTGA. This CDR3 reads CASSTGGGYNEQFF. The DNA for the CDR3 is TGTGCCAGCAGCACAGGGGGCGGATACAATGAGCAGTTCTTC.

This chain links TRBV7-6 with TRBJ1-5; D remains ambiguous. The CDR3 runs 15 residues. Looked up from germline, CDR1 is SGHVS and CDR2 is FNYEAQ. V dropped 1 base and J dropped 0 bases, with 7 bases sitting between them. CDR3 residues: CASSLEADSNQPQHF. Written as DNA, the CDR3 is TGTGCCAGCAGCTTAGAGGCAGATAGCAATCAGCCCCAGCATTTT.

This chain uses TRBV7-9 with TRBJ2-6; 8 nucleotides line up with TRBD1. Germline trimming cut 3 bases from V and 2 bases from J; bases unmatched to any gene: 6. Germline CDR1 and CDR2: SEHNR and FQNEAQ (reference sequence). The CDR3 length is 17 residues. The CDR3 sequence is CASSLWQQGAGANVLTF. CDR3 in DNA: TGTGCCAGCAGCTTGTGGCAACAGGGGGCTGGGGCCAACGTCCTGACTTTC. The whole variable domain, remainder taken from reference TRBV7-9 and TRBJ2-6, is DTGVSQNPRHKITKRGQNVTFRCDPISEHNRLYWYRQTLGQGPEFLTYFQNEAQLEKSRLLSDRFSAERPKGSFSTLEIQRTEQGDSAMYLCASSLWQQGAGANVLTFGAGSRLTVL.

V gene TRBV4-2 combines with J gene TRBJ2-5; TRBD1 or TRBD2 may be the D gene (5 bases each). Trimming cost V 0 bases and J 5 bases, with 10 bases left between them. Germline CDR1 and CDR2: LGHNA and YNFKEQ. The CDR3 runs to 14 residues. CDR3 protein: CASSQDIGTETQYF. The CDR3 DNA sequence: TGTGCCAGCAGCCAAGATATAGGGACGGAGACCCAGTACTTC.

The rearrangement joins TRBV4-1 to TRBJ2-2; TRBD1 is a possible D gene (6 bases). CDR1 is MGHRA, CDR2 YSYEKL, per germline. The CDR3 has 18 amino acids. V lost 3 bases to trimming and J lost 0 bases, with 17 bases between them. CDR3 amino acids: CASSQARGQFANTGELFF. In DNA form, the CDR3 reads TGCGCCAGCAGCCAGGCCAGGGGCCAATTCGCGAACACCGGGGAGCTGTTTTTT.

V is TRBV27 and J is TRBJ2-7; no firm D call. Germline V gene data show CDR1 as MNHEY and CDR2 as SMNVEV (reference sequence). V lost 2 bases and J 3 bases, leaving 11 bases between the germline ends. The CDR3 consists of 14 residues. CDR3 loop: CASSLDPRVYEQYF. DNA for the CDR3: TGTGCCAGCAGTTTAGACCCACGCGTCTACGAGCAGTACTTC.

This chain links TRBV6-6 with TRBJ2-2; D is unresolved. V was cut by 5 bases and J by 2 bases, with 6 bases left in between. From germline, CDR1 is MNHNY and CDR2 SVGAGI (reference sequence). The CDR3 has 13 residues. This CDR3 reads CASSQANTGELFF. CDR3 in DNA: TGTGCCAGCAGTCAAGCCAACACCGGGGAGCTGTTTTTT.

The rearrangement uses TRBV5-1 and TRBJ2-1, with D possibly called TRBD1 or TRBD2 (6 bases each). V was pared by 4 bases and J by 6 bases, with 14 bases between. This CDR3 is built from 14 residues. The germline V gene has CDR1 SGHRS and CDR2 YFSETQ. CDR3: CASSVSGATNEQFF. CDR3 DNA sequence: TGCGCCAGCAGCGTGTCGGGGGCCACCAATGAGCAGTTCTTC.

The chain is built from TRBV28 and TRBJ1-4, with D possibly being TRBD1 (6 bases). In germline, CDR1 is MDHEN, CDR2 SYDVKM. The CDR3 is 15 amino acids. Trimming removed 5 bases at V and 4 bases at J, with 14 bases between. The CDR3 nucleotides are TGTGCCAGCAGTCCCAGGGGTGAATATAATGAAAAACTGTTTTTT. Protein sequence: CASSPRGEYNEKLFF.

The V gene is TRBV15, the J gene TRBJ1-4; D gene ambiguous. The CDR3 consists of 15 residues. Germline V gene sequence: CDR1 LNHNV, CDR2 YYDKDF (reference sequence). The germline V and J ends were trimmed by 0 bases and 2 bases, with 7 bases remaining between them. Here the CDR3 reads CATSRDHQTNEKLFF. The CDR3 DNA reads as TGTGCCACCAGCAGAGATCATCAGACTAATGAAAAACTGTTTTTT.

This clone was counted between two and nine times. CDR3 sequence (DNA): TGTGCCAGCAGCTTGGAGGCTAGCGGGAGGGAGACCCAGTACTTC. It encodes CASSLEASGRETQYF. The J gene is TRBJ2-5, the V gene TRBV5-8; 11 bases match TRBD2. V lost 0 bases to trimming and J lost 5 bases; unmatched junction nucleotides: 3. The CDR3 spans 15 residues. Germline lookup yields CDR1 SGHTS and CDR2 YDEGEE.